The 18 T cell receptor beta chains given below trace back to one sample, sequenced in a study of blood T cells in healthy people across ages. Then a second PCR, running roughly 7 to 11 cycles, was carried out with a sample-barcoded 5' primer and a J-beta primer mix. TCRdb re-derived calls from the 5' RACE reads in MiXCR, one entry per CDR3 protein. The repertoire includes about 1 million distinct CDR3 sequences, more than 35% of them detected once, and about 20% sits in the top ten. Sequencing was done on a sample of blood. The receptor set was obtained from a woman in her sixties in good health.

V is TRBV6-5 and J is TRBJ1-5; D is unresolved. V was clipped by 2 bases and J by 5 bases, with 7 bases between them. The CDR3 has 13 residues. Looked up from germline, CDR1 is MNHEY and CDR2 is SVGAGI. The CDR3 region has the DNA TGTGCCAGCAGTTACAGGGCGGATCAGCCCCAGCATTTT. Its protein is CASSYRADQPQHF.

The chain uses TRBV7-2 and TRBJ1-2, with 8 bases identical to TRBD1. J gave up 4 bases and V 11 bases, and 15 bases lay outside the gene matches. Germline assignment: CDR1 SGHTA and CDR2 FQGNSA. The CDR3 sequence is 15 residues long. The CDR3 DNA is TGTGCCCTGGATCCCCGGGACAGGTTATTCTATGGCTACACCTTC. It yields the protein CALDPRDRLFYGYTF.

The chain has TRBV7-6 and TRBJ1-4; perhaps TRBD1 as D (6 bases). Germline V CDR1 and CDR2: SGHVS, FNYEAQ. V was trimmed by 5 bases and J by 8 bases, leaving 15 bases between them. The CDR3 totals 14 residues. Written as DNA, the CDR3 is TGTGCCAGCAGCGGATCAGGGGAACGCGAAAAACTGTTTTTT. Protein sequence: CASSGSGEREKLFF.

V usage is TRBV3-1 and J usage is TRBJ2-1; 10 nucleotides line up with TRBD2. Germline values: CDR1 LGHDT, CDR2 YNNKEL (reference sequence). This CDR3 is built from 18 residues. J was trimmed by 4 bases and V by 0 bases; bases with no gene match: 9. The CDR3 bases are TGTGCCAGCAGCCAAGATCGGGGAGCGGGAGGGCTTTACAATGAGCAGTTCTTC. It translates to CASSQDRGAGGLYNEQFF.

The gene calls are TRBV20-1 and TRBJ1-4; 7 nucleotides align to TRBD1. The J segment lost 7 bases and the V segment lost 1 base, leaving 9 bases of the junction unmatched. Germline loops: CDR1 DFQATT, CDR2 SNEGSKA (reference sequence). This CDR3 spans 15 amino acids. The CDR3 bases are TGCAGTGCTAGAGTTGGAGCAGGGGGTGGTGAAAAACTGTTTTTT. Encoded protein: CSARVGAGGGEKLFF.

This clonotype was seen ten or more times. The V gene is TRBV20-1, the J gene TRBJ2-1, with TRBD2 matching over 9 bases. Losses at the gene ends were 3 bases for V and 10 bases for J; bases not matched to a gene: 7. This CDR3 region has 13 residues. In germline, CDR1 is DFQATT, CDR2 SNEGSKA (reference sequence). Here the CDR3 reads CSASASGIGEQFF. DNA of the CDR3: TGCAGTGCTAGTGCTAGCGGGATTGGGGAGCAGTTCTTC.

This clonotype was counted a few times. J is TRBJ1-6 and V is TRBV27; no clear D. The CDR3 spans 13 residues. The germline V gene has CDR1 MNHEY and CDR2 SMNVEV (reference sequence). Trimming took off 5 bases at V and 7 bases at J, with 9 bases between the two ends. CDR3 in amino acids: CASSAEINSPLHF. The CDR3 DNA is TGTGCCAGCAGTGCGGAGATCAATTCACCCCTCCACTTT.

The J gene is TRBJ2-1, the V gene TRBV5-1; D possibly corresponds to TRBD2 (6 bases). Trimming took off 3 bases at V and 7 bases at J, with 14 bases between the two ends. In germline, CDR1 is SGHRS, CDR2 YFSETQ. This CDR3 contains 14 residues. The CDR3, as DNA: TGCGCCAGCAGCTGGCGGGATTCAGGAAATGAGCAGTTCTTC. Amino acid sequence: CASSWRDSGNEQFF.

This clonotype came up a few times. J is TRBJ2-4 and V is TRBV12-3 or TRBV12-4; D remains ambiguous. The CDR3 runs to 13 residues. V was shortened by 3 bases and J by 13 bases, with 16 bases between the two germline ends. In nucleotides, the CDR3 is TGTGCCAGCAGTTTTCGGGTCTTGATGGGGCAGTACTTC. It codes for CASSFRVLMGQYF.

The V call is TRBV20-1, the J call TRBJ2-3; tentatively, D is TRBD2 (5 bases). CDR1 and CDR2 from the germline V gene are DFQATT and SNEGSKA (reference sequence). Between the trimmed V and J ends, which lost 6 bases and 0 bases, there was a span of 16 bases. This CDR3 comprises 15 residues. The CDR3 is CSAPDSRTSTDTQYF. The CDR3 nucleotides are TGCAGTGCACCGGACTCCAGAACTAGCACAGATACGCAGTATTTT.

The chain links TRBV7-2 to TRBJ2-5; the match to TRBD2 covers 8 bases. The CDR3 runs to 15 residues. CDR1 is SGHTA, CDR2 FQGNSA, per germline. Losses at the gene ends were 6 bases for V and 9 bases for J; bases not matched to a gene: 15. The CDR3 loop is CASSTGLAALRAQYF. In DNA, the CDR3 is TGTGCCAGCAGTACCGGACTAGCCGCTTTGAGGGCCCAGTACTTC. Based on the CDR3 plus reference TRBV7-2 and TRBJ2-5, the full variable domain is GAGVSQSPSNKVTEKGKDVELRCDPISGHTALYWYRQSLGQGLEFLIYFQGNSAPDKSGLPSDRFSAERTGGSVSTLTIQRTQQEDSAVYLCASSTGLAALRAQYFGPGTRLLVL.

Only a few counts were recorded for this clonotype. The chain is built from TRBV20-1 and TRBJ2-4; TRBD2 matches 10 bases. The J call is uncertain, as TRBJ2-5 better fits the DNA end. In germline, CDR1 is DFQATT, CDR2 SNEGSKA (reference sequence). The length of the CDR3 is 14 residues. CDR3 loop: CSARLAGGWETQYF. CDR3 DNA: TGCAGTGCCCGACTAGCGGGTGGGTGGGAGACCCAGTACTTC.

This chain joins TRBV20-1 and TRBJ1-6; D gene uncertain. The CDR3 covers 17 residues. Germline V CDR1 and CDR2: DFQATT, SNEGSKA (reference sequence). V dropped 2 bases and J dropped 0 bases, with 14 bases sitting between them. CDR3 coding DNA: TGCAGTGCTAGACCGGACTTCCAAAGCTCCTATAATTCACCCCTCCACTTT. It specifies CSARPDFQSSYNSPLHF.

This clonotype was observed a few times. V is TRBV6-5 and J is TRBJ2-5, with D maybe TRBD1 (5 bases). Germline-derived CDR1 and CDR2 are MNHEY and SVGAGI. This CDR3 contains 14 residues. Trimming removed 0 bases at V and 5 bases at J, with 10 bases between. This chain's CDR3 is CASSYSGWGETQYF. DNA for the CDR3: TGTGCCAGCAGTTACTCGGGATGGGGCGAGACCCAGTACTTC.

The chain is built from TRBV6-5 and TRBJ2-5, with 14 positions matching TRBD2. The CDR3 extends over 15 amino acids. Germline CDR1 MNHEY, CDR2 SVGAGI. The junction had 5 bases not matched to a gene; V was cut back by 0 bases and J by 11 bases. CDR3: CASSYSTSGRAGQYF. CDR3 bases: TGTGCCAGCAGTTACTCGACTAGCGGGAGGGCCGGGCAGTACTTC.

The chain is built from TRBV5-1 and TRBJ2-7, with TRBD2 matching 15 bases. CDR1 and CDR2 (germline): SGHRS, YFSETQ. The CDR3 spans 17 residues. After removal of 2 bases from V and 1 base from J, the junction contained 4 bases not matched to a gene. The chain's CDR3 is CASSFRTSGRDSYEQYF. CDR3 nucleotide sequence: TGCGCCAGCAGCTTCCGGACTAGCGGGAGGGATTCCTACGAGCAGTACTTC.

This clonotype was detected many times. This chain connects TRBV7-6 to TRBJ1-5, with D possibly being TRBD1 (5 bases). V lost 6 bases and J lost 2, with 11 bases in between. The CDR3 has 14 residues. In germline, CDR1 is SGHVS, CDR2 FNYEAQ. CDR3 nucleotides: TGTGCCAGCAGTGCCGGGACGGGCAATCAGCCCCAGCATTTT. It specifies CASSAGTGNQPQHF.

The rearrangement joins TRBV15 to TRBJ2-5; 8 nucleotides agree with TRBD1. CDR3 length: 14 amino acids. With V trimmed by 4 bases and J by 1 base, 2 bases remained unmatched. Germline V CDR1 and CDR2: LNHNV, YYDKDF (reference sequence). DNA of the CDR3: TGTGCCACCAGCATCGACAGGGGCCAAGAGACCCAGTACTTC. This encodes CATSIDRGQETQYF.